This passage covers 30 T cell receptor beta chains from one sample sequenced in a study of blood T cell repertoires in COVID-19. Data came from immunoSEQ multiplex PCR; TCRdb stores just in-frame clones and leaves some out. The sample comprises around 320,000 clones, roughly 89% of which are singletons, and approximately 12% rests with the top ten. Sequenced sample: peripheral blood. The receptors stem from a woman aged 30 to 39 with COVID-19, enrolled during active disease.

The chain uses TRBV7-6 and TRBJ2-2; 9 bases are shared with TRBD2. Per the germline V gene, CDR1 is SGHVS and CDR2 is FNYEAQ. Germline trimming cut 5 bases from V and 1 base from J; bases unmatched to any gene: 17. This CDR3 is built from 20 residues. The CDR3 DNA sequence: TGTGCCAGCAGCCTGACGCCCAAAGCCGGGACTAGCAGGAACACCGGGGAGCTGTTTTTT. Translation: CASSLTPKAGTSRNTGELFF.

The V call is TRBV3-1 (or the pseudogene TRBV3-2), the J call TRBJ2-7; tentative D call: TRBD2 (7 bases). The V and J ends lost 4 bases and 2 bases respectively, with 15 bases between them. The CDR3 consists of 15 residues. Germline lookup yields CDR1 LGHDT and CDR2 YNNKEL (reference sequence). The CDR3 protein is CASSPRGGGTYEQYF. CDR3 bases: TGTGCCAGCAGCCCTAGGGGAGGGGGAACCTACGAGCAGTACTTC.

The chain is built from TRBV5-1 and TRBJ2-7, with D possibly matching TRBD1 (5 bases). Per the germline V gene, CDR1 is SGHRS and CDR2 is YFSETQ. V was cut by 5 bases and J by 2 bases, with 11 bases left in between. The CDR3 has 13 residues. The CDR3 DNA reads TGCGCCAGCAGTCCAGGGCAGACCTACGAGCAGTACTTC. It codes for CASSPGQTYEQYF. Complete variable domain (other parts from reference TRBV5-1 and TRBJ2-7): KAGVTQTPRYLIKTRGQQVTLSCSPISGHRSVSWYQQTPGQGLQFLFEYFSETQRNKGNFPGRFSGRQFSNSRSEMNVSTLELGDSALYLCASSPGQTYEQYFGPGTRLTVT.

This chain joins TRBV5-4 and TRBJ1-2, with TRBD1 identical over 7 bases. V trimming: 3 bases; J trimming: 6 bases; junction bases outside the gene matches: 8. The CDR3 runs 14 residues. The germline CDR1 and CDR2 sequences are SGHNT and YYREEE (reference sequence). The CDR3 reads CASSSTGPRDGYTF. The CDR3 coding sequence is TGTGCCAGCAGCTCGACAGGGCCTCGAGATGGCTACACCTTC.

V is TRBV11-2 and J is TRBJ2-7; 10 bases agree with TRBD1. The CDR3 sequence is 12 residues long. V was pared by 5 bases and J by 12 bases, with 7 bases of the junction left unmatched. Germline CDR1 is SGHAT and CDR2 is FQNNGV. In DNA form, the CDR3 reads TGTGCCAGCAGCCCGGGACAGGGGTTGGGGTACTTC. This encodes CASSPGQGLGYF.

Here the CDR3 reads CASSRQGANTEAFF. The CDR3 DNA is TGCGCCAGCAGCAGACAGGGGGCGAACACTGAAGCTTTCTTT. The chain is built from TRBV4-1 and TRBJ1-1; 10 bases are a match to TRBD1. This CDR3 region has 14 residues. The V segment lost 5 bases and the J segment 1 base; nucleotides outside the gene matches: 1. Germline loops: CDR1 MGHRA, CDR2 YSYEKL.

The rearrangement links TRBV10-3 to TRBJ2-7; 7 positions match TRBD2. Germline trimming cut 6 bases from V and 7 bases from J; bases unmatched to any gene: 3. CDR3 size: 11 residues. The germline V gene encodes CDR1 ENHRY and CDR2 SYGVKD. The CDR3 sequence: CAIRGGREQYF. CDR3 nucleotides: TGTGCCATCAGGGGGGGGAGGGAGCAGTACTTC.

The chain links TRBV27 to TRBJ2-7; D is perhaps TRBD1 (6 bases). This CDR3 has 13 amino acids. Germline CDR1 is MNHEY and CDR2 is SMNVEV (reference sequence). The V gene lost 3 bases and the J gene lost 5 bases, with 11 bases spanning the gap. The CDR3, as DNA: TGTGCCAGCAGTTTGGCCACAGGGCACGAGCAGTACTTC. Protein: CASSLATGHEQYF.

This chain joins TRBV7-2 and TRBJ1-6; D remains unclear. V gave up 5 bases and J gave up 15 bases, with 20 bases separating them. CDR1 is SGHTA and CDR2 is FQGNSA in the germline V gene. The CDR3 consists of 14 residues. CDR3: CASSATTGSLDLHF. The CDR3 coding sequence is TGTGCCAGCAGCGCTACGACCGGGTCTCTAGACCTCCACTTT.

The chain has TRBV5-1 and TRBJ2-7; the D gene is possibly TRBD2 (5 bases). Germline lookup yields CDR1 SGHRS and CDR2 YFSETQ. Trimming pared 0 bases from V and 3 bases from J, leaving 10 bases between. The CDR3 has 14 amino acids. The CDR3 here is CASSLDGVSYEQYF. The CDR3 coding sequence is TGCGCCAGCAGCTTGGACGGGGTGAGCTACGAGCAGTACTTC.

The CDR3 bases are TGTGCCAGCAGTCCTGGGGGCCGGGAGACCCAGTACTTC. Translating it yields CASSPGGRETQYF. The chain employs TRBV12-3 or TRBV12-4 and TRBJ2-5, with D tentatively TRBD1 (6 bases). The length of the CDR3 is 13 residues. V lost 5 bases and J lost 5, with 12 bases in between.

CDR3 nucleotide sequence: TGTGCCATCAGTACTAAGGGAGACGAGCAGTACTTC. This translates into CAISTKGDEQYF. The chain links TRBV10-3 to TRBJ2-7; TRBD2 might be the D (5 bases). Germline loops: CDR1 ENHRY, CDR2 SYGVKD. The CDR3 runs 12 residues. The germline V and J ends were trimmed by 5 bases and 5 bases, with 10 bases remaining between them.

This chain links TRBV2 with TRBJ2-3; 10 positions match TRBD2. Germline CDR1 reads SNHLY; CDR2 reads FYNNEI. This CDR3 is built from 16 residues. The trim removed 6 bases at V and 4 bases at J, leaving 10 bases unmatched. The CDR3 DNA reads as TGTGCCAGCAGCTCACAGGGACTAGCGAGGCCAGATACGCAGTATTTT. It translates to CASSSQGLARPDTQYF.

This rearrangement joins TRBV10-1 to TRBJ2-7; maybe TRBD1 (6 bases). Trimming stripped 1 base from V and 3 bases from J, with 10 bases between. Germline CDR1 is WNHNN and CDR2 is SYGVQD (reference sequence). This CDR3 is built from 14 residues. CDR3 residues: CASSEYKQGYEQYF. The CDR3 DNA sequence: TGCGCCAGCAGTGAGTATAAACAGGGCTACGAGCAGTACTTC.

V is TRBV9 and J is TRBJ1-1; weak D call: TRBD1 (6 bases). CDR1 is SGDLS, CDR2 YYNGEE, per germline. This CDR3 comprises 15 residues. V gave up 0 bases and J gave up 1 base, with 10 bases separating them. This CDR3 is CASSVGMGANTEAFF. CDR3 in DNA: TGTGCCAGCAGCGTAGGGATGGGGGCGAACACTGAAGCTTTCTTT.

The J gene is TRBJ1-2, the V gene TRBV5-1; TRBD1 matches 7 bases. J gave up 4 bases and V 0 bases, and 3 bases lay outside the gene matches. The V gene's germline CDR1 is SGHRS and CDR2 YFSETQ. This CDR3 spans 14 amino acids. The CDR3 loop is CASSLGDRAYGYTF. CDR3 nucleotide sequence: TGCGCCAGCAGCTTGGGGGACAGAGCCTATGGCTACACCTTC.

CDR3 DNA sequence: TGTGCCAGCAGTGTGAGGCAGGGGATGTACGAGCAGTACTTC. As protein: CASSVRQGMYEQYF. The chain recombines TRBV2 with TRBJ2-7; the D gene is possibly TRBD1 (6 bases). This CDR3 is 14 amino acids long. The germline CDR1 and CDR2 sequences are SNHLY and FYNNEI. Trimming took off 4 bases at V and 4 bases at J, with 14 bases between the two ends.

The V call is TRBV11-2, the J call TRBJ2-3; possible D gene TRBD2, 5 bases. CDR1 and CDR2 (germline): SGHAT, FQNNGV. CDR3 length: 17 residues. V shed 4 bases and J shed 6 bases, with 23 bases lying between them. CDR3 residues: CASSSKAFRAAGDTQYF. The DNA for the CDR3 is TGTGCCAGCAGCTCAAAAGCATTTAGGGCGGCGGGTGATACGCAGTATTTT.

The chain joins TRBV19 to TRBJ1-1; possible D gene TRBD1, 6 bases. V was trimmed by 3 bases and J by 1 base, leaving 33 bases between them. Germline-derived CDR1 and CDR2 are LNHDA and SQIVND (reference sequence). The CDR3 runs 22 residues. The CDR3 here is CASSILTDWGHKTGGRNTEAFF. CDR3 in DNA: TGTGCCAGTAGTATTCTAACGGATTGGGGGCACAAGACAGGCGGGAGGAACACTGAAGCTTTCTTT.

The rearrangement joins TRBV2 to TRBJ1-3; D gene uncertain. Germline V gene lookup returns CDR1 SNHLY and CDR2 FYNNEI. The CDR3 is made up of 13 amino acids. Trimming took 4 bases from V and 0 from J, leaving 4 bases between them. CDR3 amino acids: CASSASSGNTIYF. The DNA of the CDR3 is TGTGCCAGCAGTGCTAGCTCTGGAAACACCATATATTTT.

This rearrangement joins TRBV2 to TRBJ2-2; D is unclear. CDR3 length: 11 residues. V was cut by 6 bases and J by 4 bases, with 3 bases left in between. Germline loops: CDR1 SNHLY, CDR2 FYNNEI. The CDR3: CASRLTGELFF. The DNA of the CDR3 is TGTGCCAGCAGACTCACCGGGGAGCTGTTTTTT.

The gene calls are TRBV2 and TRBJ2-7; D possibly corresponds to TRBD2 (6 bases). The CDR3 loop spans 14 amino acids. CDR1 and CDR2 (germline): SNHLY, FYNNEI. Trimming shortened V by 6 bases and J by 2 bases, and 14 bases separated the two germline ends. CDR3 loop: CASSPAGGPYEQYF. The CDR3 bases are TGTGCCAGCAGCCCTGCCGGGGGTCCCTACGAGCAGTACTTC.

The chain has TRBV6-5 and TRBJ2-2; 8 bases line up with TRBD1. The V segment lost 4 bases and the J segment 7 bases; nucleotides outside the gene matches: 8. The germline CDR1 and CDR2 sequences are MNHEY and SVGAGI. The CDR3 is 15 residues long. CDR3 bases: TGTGCCAGCAGTTCCCCGGGACAGGTGGGCGGGGAGCTGTTTTTT. This encodes CASSSPGQVGGELFF.

CDR3 residues: CASSPRLAAHFGQYF. For the CDR3, the DNA is TGTGCCAGCAGCCCGAGACTAGCGGCGCATTTCGGGCAGTACTTC. The chain has TRBV3-1 (or the pseudogene TRBV3-2) and TRBJ2-7; 9 positions agree with TRBD2. Germline assignment: CDR1 LGHDT and CDR2 YNNKEL (reference sequence). The CDR3 consists of 15 residues. J lost 9 bases, V lost 4 bases, and 13 bases had no gene match.

A note on this clone: This specimen includes other DNA sequences encoding the same CDR3. The rearrangement joins TRBV2 to TRBJ1-5; unclear D gene. The V end lost 8 bases, the J end lost 0 bases, and 14 bases lay between the germline ends. The V gene's germline CDR1 is SNHLY and CDR2 FYNNEI. CDR3 size: 15 residues. The CDR3 spells CASSRRQSSNQPQHF. DNA for the CDR3: TGTGCCAGCTCGAGGAGGCAATCTAGCAATCAGCCCCAGCATTTT.

V and J are TRBV27 and TRBJ1-2; D not resolved. CDR1 and CDR2 (germline): MNHEY, SMNVEV (reference sequence). Trimming removed 5 bases at V and 8 bases at J, with 18 bases between. This CDR3 is 14 amino acids long. The CDR3 DNA follows: TGTGCCAGCAGTCCGGGGTCCTCTGCCTGGGGCTACACCTTC. Translating it yields CASSPGSSAWGYTF.

The chain links TRBV11-2 to TRBJ1-2; TRBD1 agrees at 7 bases. This CDR3 has 14 residues. Germline V CDR1 and CDR2: SGHAT, FQNNGV. With 1 base clipped from V and 3 bases from J, the junction kept 2 bases outside the gene matches. This CDR3 reads CASSLVGTDYGYTF. DNA for the CDR3: TGTGCCAGCAGCTTAGTTGGGACAGACTATGGCTACACCTTC. Looking up the rest from reference TRBV11-2 and TRBJ1-2 gives the full variable domain: EAGVAQSPRYKIIEKRQSVAFWCNPISGHATLYWYQQILGQGPKLLIQFQNNGVVDDSQLPKDRFSAERLKGVDSTLKIQPAKLEDSAVYLCASSLVGTDYGYTFGSGTRLTVV.

The chain employs TRBV4-1 and TRBJ2-5; possible D gene TRBD1, 6 bases. The CDR3 spans 14 residues. The V end was cut by 4 bases, the J end by 6 bases, with 15 bases between. Germline CDR1 MGHRA, CDR2 YSYEKL. The CDR3 nucleotides are TGCGCCAGCAGCCTTTCAGGACAGTCCCAGACCCAGTACTTC. It translates to CASSLSGQSQTQYF.

The gene calls are TRBV7-2 and TRBJ1-1; D is unresolved. V was trimmed by 7 bases and J by 5 bases, leaving 8 bases between them. The CDR3 length is 11 residues. Germline-derived CDR1 and CDR2 are SGHTA and FQGNSA. The CDR3 DNA follows: TGTGCCAGCATCCCGCGGACTGAAGCTTTCTTT. This gives the protein CASIPRTEAFF.

As DNA, the CDR3 is TGTGCCAGCAGCCAAGAGGGCAGGGAATGGCATGGCTACACCTTC. Its translation is CASSQEGREWHGYTF. V usage is TRBV14 and J usage is TRBJ1-2, with TRBD1 as a possible D gene (5 bases). The CDR3 runs 15 residues. In germline, CDR1 is SGHDN, CDR2 FVKESK. V was trimmed by 0 bases and J by 6 bases, leaving 14 bases between them.